This T cell receptor beta chain was documented in a study of spatial heterogeneity in lung cancer. Trimming stripped 3 bases from V and 2 bases from J, with 14 bases between. The CDR3 covers 16 residues. This clonotype was observed many times. The library was built for alpha chains, so this beta chain is an off-target read and its size means little. Every TCR cDNA molecule bore its own unique molecular identifier. TCRdb analysed the 5' RACE reads with MiXCR anew, one entry per CDR3 protein. The data contain 9,500 to 15,000 distinct CDR3 sequences, about 6% of them singletons. Time point: sample taken at primary tumor resection. Tumor, nontumor lung or frozen PBMC supplied whole RNA that was sequenced unsorted. The donor group consisted of around 70 patients who had untreated, early-stage non-small cell lung cancer.

V and J are TRBV12-3 or TRBV12-4 and TRBJ2-1; weak D call: TRBD1 (5 bases). The specimen was normal lung tissue next to the tumor, collected at surgery. This clonotype was sampled from a male donor with early-stage non-small cell lung cancer. The CDR3 loop reads CASSFGGRGPYNEQFF. The CDR3 DNA sequence: TGTGCCAGCAGTTTCGGCGGAAGGGGCCCCTACAATGAGCAGTTCTTC.